The 13 T cell receptor beta chains listed next were all sequenced from one sample in a study of blood T cell repertoires in COVID-19. Measured with immunoSEQ multiplex PCR; TCRdb has only the in-frame clones, and not every one. The sample holds approximately 82,000 clones, around 89% seen once. The sample comprised peripheral blood. The receptors were gathered from a man aged 70-80 years with active or convalescent COVID-19.

The rearrangement uses TRBV5-1 and TRBJ1-2, with TRBD1 as a possible D gene (5 bases). The CDR3 sequence is 13 residues long. Trimming left V 4 bases short and J 7 bases short, with 14 bases between. Germline V gene data show CDR1 as SGHRS and CDR2 as YFSETQ. CDR3 bases: TGCGCCAGCAGCCCCCGGACGGGGGGTGGCTACACCTTC. Its translation: CASSPRTGGGYTF.

About this clone: The junction and the germline gene differ at one end; a read error may be behind it. The genes are TRBV18 and TRBJ1-3; D not resolved. This CDR3 is 14 amino acids long. Looked up from germline, CDR1 is KGHSH and CDR2 is LQKENI. CDR3 bases: TGTGCCAGCTCGCCACAGAGCTCTGGAAACACCATATATTTT. The encoded protein is CASSPQSSGNTIYF.

The chain uses TRBV11-2 and TRBJ2-1; 9 nucleotides line up with TRBD2. V lost 5 bases, J lost 6 bases, and 5 bases stayed unmatched. Per the germline V gene, CDR1 is SGHAT and CDR2 is FQNNGV. The length of the CDR3 is 14 residues. The CDR3 nucleotides are TGTGCCAGCAGCCTAGCGGGAAGGATCAATGAGCAGTTCTTC. Protein: CASSLAGRINEQFF.

The V and J genes are TRBV28 and TRBJ2-1; TRBD1 aligns across 9 bases. From germline, CDR1 is MDHEN and CDR2 SYDVKM. V lost 7 bases, J lost 1 base, and 2 bases stayed unmatched. There are 14 residues in the CDR3. CDR3 amino acids: CASTQGASYNEQFF. The CDR3 DNA sequence: TGTGCCAGCACACAGGGGGCGTCCTACAATGAGCAGTTCTTC.

This chain uses TRBV18 with TRBJ2-4; TRBD2 might be the D (5 bases). This CDR3 contains 15 residues. V was cut by 3 bases and J by 7 bases, with 16 bases left in between. The germline CDR1 and CDR2 sequences are KGHSH and LQKENI. CDR3 protein: CASSPPGMSLNIQYF. In nucleotides, the CDR3 is TGTGCCAGCTCACCGCCGGGGATGAGTTTGAACATTCAGTACTTC.

The V and J genes are TRBV4-1 and TRBJ1-6; no firm D call. This CDR3 is 15 amino acids long. The ends were cut back, 0 bases at V and 5 bases at J, with 8 bases in the middle. Germline V CDR1 and CDR2: MGHRA, YSYEKL. The CDR3 sequence: CASSQDSRDNSPLHF. In nucleotides, the CDR3 is TGCGCCAGCAGCCAAGATTCGCGGGATAATTCACCCCTCCACTTT.

The chain joins TRBV3-1 (or the pseudogene TRBV3-2) to TRBJ1-1, with 7 nucleotides matching TRBD1. The germline V gene encodes CDR1 LGHDT and CDR2 YNNKEL (reference sequence). The CDR3 length is 16 residues. Trimming cost V 3 bases and J 4 bases; bases outside gene matches: 11. DNA for the CDR3: TGTGCCAGCAGCCATCCGCCCCTAGACAGGGCCACTGAAGCTTTCTTT. This encodes CASSHPPLDRATEAFF.

The V gene is TRBV28, the J gene TRBJ1-2, with D possibly TRBD1 on 6 matching bases. Between the trimmed V and J ends, which lost 1 base and 4 bases, there was a span of 22 bases. The CDR3 is 18 residues long. Germline V lookup: CDR1 MDHEN, CDR2 SYDVKM. CDR3 nucleotide sequence: TGTGCCAGCAGTTTATCGGGTGGAATTCCCGGGACAATCTATGGCTACACCTTC. Its protein is CASSLSGGIPGTIYGYTF.

The rearrangement links TRBV27 to TRBJ2-5, with 10 bases that match TRBD1. The CDR3 runs to 14 residues. CDR1 and CDR2 (germline): MNHEY, SMNVEV (reference sequence). The V gene end was trimmed by 3 bases and the J gene end by 5 bases; junction bases not matched to a gene: 3. The CDR3 DNA reads as TGTGCCAGCAGTTTCGACAGGGGGCTGGAGACCCAGTACTTC. Translated: CASSFDRGLETQYF.

This sequence joins TRBV24-1 and TRBJ2-1, with D tentatively TRBD2 (6 bases). The V and J ends lost 4 bases and 0 bases respectively, with 12 bases between them. The CDR3 contains 16 residues. In germline, CDR1 is KGHDR, CDR2 SFDVKD. The CDR3 DNA reads as TGTGCCACCAGTGACCCGGACGGGAGCTCCTACAATGAGCAGTTCTTC. Its translation is CATSDPDGSSYNEQFF.

CDR3 region: CASSLTEDYEQYF. The CDR3 bases are TGCGCCAGCAGCTTGACAGAAGACTACGAGCAGTACTTC. The chain has TRBV5-1 and TRBJ2-7; D remains unclear. The CDR3 runs to 13 residues. The V gene lost 1 base and the J gene lost 3 bases, with 8 bases spanning the gap. CDR1 and CDR2 from the germline V gene are SGHRS and YFSETQ. Full variable domain (missing parts from reference TRBV5-1 and TRBJ2-7): KAGVTQTPRYLIKTRGQQVTLSCSPISGHRSVSWYQQTPGQGLQFLFEYFSETQRNKGNFPGRFSGRQFSNSRSEMNVSTLELGDSALYLCASSLTEDYEQYFGPGTRLTVT.

The rearrangement links TRBV29-1 to TRBJ2-5, with TRBD2 matching over 9 bases. The CDR3 is 13 residues long. Germline CDR1 reads SQVTM; CDR2 reads ANQGSEA. The trim removed 5 bases at V and 2 bases at J, leaving 3 bases unmatched. CDR3 nucleotide sequence: TGCAGCGTTCGCGGGGGGGGACAAGAGACCCAGTACTTC. It yields the protein CSVRGGGQETQYF.

The genes are TRBV9 and TRBJ2-7; 8 positions agree with TRBD1. The CDR3 loop spans 14 amino acids. Germline V gene sequence: CDR1 SGDLS, CDR2 YYNGEE. V was clipped by 5 bases and J by 3 bases; unmatched bases: 7. The CDR3, as DNA: TGTGCCAGCAGTCCCGGGACAGGTCTCTACGAGCAGTACTTC. It codes for CASSPGTGLYEQYF.